What follows are 7 T cell receptor beta chains derived from one specimen sequenced in a study of CD8 T cells in acute hepatitis C reinfection (dated by TCRdb to the early 2020s). Library generation was performed with the immunoSEQ multiplex PCR assay. TCRdb re-hosts the immuneACCESS table, in-frame sequences only. Its copies lack some clones; in the studies checked, an unresolved V gene accounts for under half of them, and the cause for the rest is not known. This sample holds 30,000 to 45,000 clones; roughly 88% were observed only once. The ten largest clones add up to about 10% of the sample. This specimen's time point label, interpreted: naive CD8 control sorted from an acute-time-point sample. The specimen was naive CD8+ T cells from PBMCs. The sample's cell subset or site label, decoded: sorted total naive CD45RO-negative CD8+ T cells. The receptors were gathered from a woman aged 18-30 years who spontaneously cleared hepatitis C infection.

The chain joins TRBV29-1 to TRBJ1-3; the D gene is possibly TRBD1 (6 bases). Trimming left V 1 base short and J 0 bases short, with 10 bases between. The length of the CDR3 is 15 residues. Germline V CDR1 and CDR2: SQVTM, ANQGSEA. CDR3 DNA sequence: TGCAGCGTTGAAGGGGACACGAGCTCTGGAAACACCATATATTTT. Its translation is CSVEGDTSSGNTIYF. Variable domain in full (rest from reference TRBV29-1 and TRBJ1-3): SAVISQKPSRDICQRGTSLTIQCQVDSQVTMMFWYRQQPGQSLTLIATANQGSEATYESGFVIDKFPISRPNLTFSTLTVSNMSPEDSSIYLCSVEGDTSSGNTIYFGEGSWLTVV.

The J gene is TRBJ2-7, the V gene TRBV27; 8 nucleotides align to TRBD1. Trimming removed 2 bases from V and 2 bases from J; junction bases left unmatched: 2. The CDR3 length is 14 residues. The V gene's germline CDR1 is MNHEY and CDR2 SMNVEV (reference sequence). CDR3 coding DNA: TGTGCCAGCAGTTTAGGACAGGGCACCTACGAGCAGTACTTC. This encodes CASSLGQGTYEQYF.

This clone came up once. The chain recombines TRBV7-9 with TRBJ1-2; maybe TRBD1 (5 bases). V was trimmed by 10 bases and J by 2 bases, leaving 14 bases between them. The CDR3 covers 13 residues. The V gene's germline CDR1 is SEHNR and CDR2 FQNEAQ (reference sequence). The CDR3 protein is CATNRGSNYGYTF. CDR3 nucleotide sequence: TGTGCCACCAATAGGGGATCAAACTATGGCTACACCTTC.

The chain employs TRBV4-2 and TRBJ1-2; 9 nucleotides match TRBD1. CDR3 size: 17 residues. Germline assignment: CDR1 LGHNA and CDR2 YNFKEQ. The V gene end was trimmed by 0 bases and the J gene end by 8 bases; junction bases not matched to a gene: 13. CDR3 DNA sequence: TGTGCCAGCAGCCAAGATCCCTTTTCGGGACAGGGAGCCGGCTACACCTTC. It specifies CASSQDPFSGQGAGYTF.

The chain has TRBV27 and TRBJ2-1, with D possibly being TRBD1 (6 bases). The CDR3 has 12 residues. Between the trimmed V and J ends, which lost 4 bases and 7 bases, there was a span of 8 bases. Germline loops: CDR1 MNHEY, CDR2 SMNVEV (reference sequence). The CDR3 DNA is TGTGCCAGCAGTTATCAGGGGAATGAGCAGTTCTTC. Its protein product is CASSYQGNEQFF.

The V and J genes are TRBV5-1 and TRBJ2-5, with a possible D match to TRBD1 (5 bases). The CDR3 runs to 16 residues. The V end lost 3 bases, the J end lost 1 base, and 16 bases lay between the germline ends. Germline assignment: CDR1 SGHRS and CDR2 YFSETQ. CDR3 amino acids: CASSSPDTSGQETQYF. Written as DNA, the CDR3 is TGCGCCAGCAGCTCCCCGGACACTTCGGGCCAAGAGACCCAGTACTTC.

The gene calls are TRBV15 and TRBJ2-3; 9 nucleotides line up with TRBD1. The CDR3 contains 15 residues. CDR1 is LNHNV and CDR2 is YYDKDF in the germline V gene (reference sequence). The trim removed 6 bases at V and 5 bases at J, leaving 9 bases unmatched. The CDR3 DNA reads TGTGCCACCAGGGACGACAGGGGGTTGAAAGATACGCAGTATTTT. This gives the protein CATRDDRGLKDTQYF.